This T cell receptor beta chain stems from a study of CD8 T cells in Susac syndrome (dated by TCRdb to about 2019). For the wider study: Of the Susac syndrome patients who were sequenced, 5 or 6 had clinically active disease and roughly eight were in clinical remission. At the time of blood withdrawal, Susac syndrome patients were either therapy-naive, taking corticosteroids (with some also receiving IVIg), or on IVIg alone. The study used repertoire sequencing to test whether antigen drove CD8+ T cell activation and differentiation in Susac syndrome. CD8+ T cell repertoire clonality was compared between about 12 healthy donors, some 14 Susac syndrome patients and about 15 multiple sclerosis patients. Findings and caveats that apply to the study as a whole: Looking at Susac-specific public clones, the researchers identified some 15 in the total CD8+ repertoire and several in the CD8+ TEMRA repertoire. The number of individuals in the TCR sequencing and HLA analysis was acknowledged as relatively small. Clonal expansion was seen in Susac syndrome CD8+ repertoires, peaking in CD8+ TEMRA cells and being greater in clinically active patients than in remitting ones.

Concerning this clonotype: It has no known antigen specificity. Qualities for individual bases were not recorded, and no much larger clone is one base off.

RNA was extracted with the RNeasy kit and about 0.5 to 1 ug was reverse transcribed using random hexamers. The immunoSEQ multiplex PCR assay, covering 54 Vbeta and 13 Jbeta segments, was used to amplify TCR beta CDR3 regions. PCR amplification bias was corrected by using a synthetic template baseline for primer optimization and computational correction. As for the authors' bioinformatics: Only productive sequences were kept, with reads annotated to V, D and J genes according to IMGT and analyzed in immunoSEQ Analyzer. Clonality was computed as one minus Shannon entropy normalized by log2 of the number of productive unique sequences. Public and private clones were assessed among the 100 most prevalent clones of each patient and control. Clones were defined as Susac-specific if absent from the healthy and MS cohorts, from 900 to 1,200 published viral clones and from other ImmuneACCESS disease sequences. In TCRdb, the public reads were trimmed at Q25 with fastp and aligned with MiXCR, with productive beta chains retained. Each CDR3 protein gets just one entry, which takes the most common genes and DNA from the rows behind it. What appears here as the V and J calls and clone size reflects TCRdb's work, not the paper's. This sample lists about 130,000 distinct CDR3 sequences; about 95% were detected once. The top ten clonotypes cover around 0.2% of the sample.

Peripheral blood CD8+ and CD4+ T cells from healthy donors, Susac syndrome patients and multiple sclerosis patients were profiled by high-throughput TCR beta sequencing. Recently defined diagnostic criteria for definite or probable disease were met by the Susac syndrome patients. Bulk CD8+ and CD4+ T cells were purified by magnetic negative isolation, whereas CD8+ TEMRA cells were enriched by FACS. Blood was drawn into EDTA tubes, processed within 24 hours, and PBMCs were isolated by density gradient centrifugation. PBMCs intended for TCR sequencing were frozen in liquid nitrogen and were later thawed in a 37 degrees C water bath. Purity of sorted or isolated CD4+, CD8+ and CD8+ TEMRA cells was at least 90%. Its CDR3 holds 12 amino acids, cysteine through phenylalanine. This entry keeps only the CDR3 DNA: 36 bases, framed from base 1. The germline V gene (reference sequence) yields LNHNV for CDR1 and YYDKDF for CDR2. The junction carries 8 bases between V and J, which are trimmed by 4 bases and 4 bases respectively.

This receptor was obtained from a human donor with Susac syndrome. The rearrangement combines TRBV15 with TRBJ2-7; the D gene may be TRBD1 or TRBD2, since each aligns over 5 bases. Input material: CD8+ T cells from PBMCs. This receptor carries the CDR3 CATSTGGYEQYF. In nucleotide form, the sequence is TGTGCCACCAGCACTGGGGGTTACGAGCAGTACTTC.